Following are 21 T cell receptor beta chains from one sample sequenced in a study of T cell clonotyping in hematopoietic cell transplantation (dated by TCRdb to 2020 to 2023). To prepare the library, the immunoSEQ multiplex PCR assay was applied. TCRdb's version of the immuneACCESS table is confined to in-frame rearrangements and falls short of the full clone set. An unresolved V gene accounts for under half of the shortfall where checked; the remainder is of unknown origin. The sample has tens of thousands of clones on record, 85% to 95% of them singletons. About 1.5% of the sample goes to the ten largest clones. The time point label of this sample denotes: recipient sample about 28 days before transplant, after cytoreduction. This specimen was peripheral blood mononuclear cells, taken before stem cell transplant. These receptors were taken from a man aged 35-49 years with chronic myeloid leukemia. Some clones in this sample may be carry-over from other donors' samples.

The rearrangement links TRBV7-8 to TRBJ2-7; perhaps TRBD2 as D (7 bases). V was trimmed by 0 bases and J by 7 bases, leaving 19 bases between them. The V gene's germline CDR1 is SGHVS and CDR2 FQNEAQ. This CDR3 spans 16 amino acids. The CDR3, as DNA: TGTGCCAGCAGCTTAGCGCGGCAGATAAGGGGGGGTGAGCAGTACTTC. Translation: CASSLARQIRGGEQYF. The variable domain in full, completed from reference TRBV7-8 and TRBJ2-7, reads GAGVSQSPRYKVAKRGQDVALRCDPISGHVSLFWYQQALGQGPEFLTYFQNEAQLDKSGLPSDRFFAERPEGSVSTLKIQRTQQEDSAVYLCASSLARQIRGGEQYFGPGTRLTVT.

This chain connects TRBV7-8 to TRBJ1-5; possible D gene TRBD1, 5 bases. This CDR3 is 16 amino acids long. Trimming removed 2 bases from V and 0 bases from J, with 11 bases in between. Germline-derived CDR1 and CDR2 are SGHVS and FQNEAQ. The CDR3 DNA follows: TGTGCCAGCAGCTTAAGGCGGGACCGTAGCAATCAGCCCCAGCATTTT. Translating it yields CASSLRRDRSNQPQHF.

The gene calls are TRBV6-1 and TRBJ2-1; D could derive from TRBD1 or TRBD2 (5 bases each). Germline V gene data show CDR1 as MNHNS and CDR2 as SASEGT. This CDR3 comprises 15 residues. Trimming stripped 3 bases from V and 1 base from J, with 10 bases between. CDR3 sequence (DNA): TGTGCCAGCAGTGAGGGGGTTGGGTCCTACAATGAGCAGTTCTTC. It specifies CASSEGVGSYNEQFF.

The V and J genes are TRBV19 and TRBJ1-1; perhaps TRBD1 as D (6 bases). In germline, CDR1 is LNHDA, CDR2 SQIVND (reference sequence). CDR3 size: 14 residues. V lost 6 bases to trimming and J lost 1 base, with 12 bases between them. The CDR3 sequence is CASSSGTSNTEAFF. The CDR3 nucleotides read TGTGCCAGTAGCTCAGGGACATCGAACACTGAAGCTTTCTTT.

The J gene is TRBJ1-5, the V gene TRBV15; 7 bases agree with TRBD1. The germline V gene encodes CDR1 LNHNV and CDR2 YYDKDF (reference sequence). V was pared by 2 bases and J by 4 bases, with 2 bases of the junction left unmatched. This CDR3 is built from 14 residues. The CDR3 region has the DNA TGTGCCACCAGCAGACAGGGGGAGAATCAGCCCCAGCATTTT. Translation gives CATSRQGENQPQHF.

The chain joins TRBV7-2 to TRBJ1-4; the match to TRBD1 covers 9 bases. CDR3 length: 14 amino acids. Germline CDR1 reads SGHTA; CDR2 reads FQGNSA. Trimming took 4 bases from V and 8 from J; bases not matched to a gene: 5. The CDR3 sequence: CASSSRTGEEKLFF. The DNA for the CDR3 is TGTGCCAGCAGCTCCCGGACAGGGGAAGAAAAACTGTTTTTT.

This sequence joins TRBV10-3 and TRBJ2-5; D tentatively reads TRBD1 or TRBD2 (7 bases each). V was clipped by 3 bases and J by 9 bases, with 11 bases between them. The CDR3 consists of 12 residues. Per germline, CDR1 ENHRY and CDR2 SYGVKD. CDR3 sequence (DNA): TGTGCCATCAGTGACAGGGGGGGATCCCAGTACTTC. This encodes CAISDRGGSQYF.

This rearrangement joins TRBV7-6 to TRBJ2-7, with 7 bases aligning to TRBD1. CDR1 is SGHVS and CDR2 is FNYEAQ in the germline V gene. This CDR3 is 14 amino acids long. V shed 1 base and J 5 bases; nucleotides not matched to a gene: 5. CDR3 amino acids: CASSLGQGPHEQYF. CDR3 nucleotides: TGTGCCAGCAGCTTAGGACAGGGTCCCCACGAGCAGTACTTC.

The chain uses TRBV11-2 and TRBJ1-1; no clear D gene. The germline CDR1 and CDR2 sequences are SGHAT and FQNNGV. The CDR3 sequence is 13 residues long. Trimming removed 0 bases from V and 7 bases from J, with 9 bases in between. DNA for the CDR3: TGTGCCAGCAGCTTAGAACGGGCAGGTGAAGCTTTCTTT. Residues: CASSLERAGEAFF. Full variable domain (rest looked up from reference TRBV11-2 and TRBJ1-1): EAGVAQSPRYKIIEKRQSVAFWCNPISGHATLYWYQQILGQGPKLLIQFQNNGVVDDSQLPKDRFSAERLKGVDSTLKIQPAKLEDSAVYLCASSLERAGEAFFGQGTRLTVV.

CDR3 coding DNA: TGTGCCAGCGGGCCTCGCAGTTCTAGCTCCTACAATGAGCAGTTCTTC. Protein sequence: CASGPRSSSSYNEQFF. The chain joins TRBV7-2 to TRBJ2-1; no firm D call. The CDR3 has 16 residues. Germline V lookup: CDR1 SGHTA, CDR2 FQGNSA. Trimming stripped 8 bases from V and 0 bases from J, with 17 bases between.

This chain uses TRBV13 with TRBJ2-7; 7 positions match TRBD2. Germline assignment: CDR1 PRHDT and CDR2 FYEKMQ (reference sequence). Unmatched junction bases numbered 8, after V lost 9 bases and J lost 3 bases. The CDR3 runs to 13 residues. The CDR3 DNA reads as TGTGCCAGTTCAGGGAGGGAGAACTACGAGCAGTACTTC. Translated, it gives CASSGRENYEQYF.

V usage is TRBV19 and J usage is TRBJ1-2; TRBD1 matches 9 bases. Losses at the gene ends were 3 bases for V and 4 bases for J; bases not matched to a gene: 6. CDR3 length: 15 residues. CDR1 is LNHDA, CDR2 SQIVND, per germline (reference sequence). The CDR3 region has the DNA TGTGCCAGTAGTATTCGGGCGGACAGGGGCTATGGCTACACCTTC. Translating it yields CASSIRADRGYGYTF.

The chain recombines TRBV28 with TRBJ1-5, with 7 bases lining up with TRBD1. The germline V gene has CDR1 MDHEN and CDR2 SYDVKM. CDR3 length: 14 amino acids. V lost 5 bases and J lost 5; bases outside the gene matches: 6. The CDR3 is CASSTPGGDQPQHF. The CDR3, as DNA: TGTGCCAGCAGTACCCCAGGGGGTGATCAGCCCCAGCATTTT.

The CDR3 sequence is CASSYGQLNTEAFF. CDR3 DNA: TGTGCCAGCAGTTACGGCCAGTTGAACACTGAAGCTTTCTTT. The rearrangement joins TRBV6-5 to TRBJ1-1, with D hard to call. The CDR3 is 14 amino acids. V was cut by 2 bases and J by 0 bases, with 7 bases left in between. The germline CDR1 and CDR2 sequences are MNHEY and SVGAGI.

The chain is built from TRBV5-6 and TRBJ1-2, with 7 bases matching TRBD1. The germline CDR1 and CDR2 sequences are SGHDT and YYEEEE. The J segment lost 0 bases and the V segment lost 0 bases, leaving 11 bases of the junction unmatched. The CDR3 has 18 amino acids. The DNA of the CDR3 is TGTGCCAGCAGCTTGGCAGGAGCAGGGGGACGCACTAACTATGGCTACACCTTC. Its translation is CASSLAGAGGRTNYGYTF.

The chain has TRBV4-2 and TRBJ1-5; maybe TRBD1 (5 bases). Germline V gene sequence: CDR1 LGHNA, CDR2 YNFKEQ. CDR3 size: 14 residues. V lost 0 bases and J lost 5, with 8 bases in between. CDR3 nucleotide sequence: TGTGCCAGCAGCCAAGAGAGGGACGATCAGCCCCAGCATTTT. Amino acid sequence: CASSQERDDQPQHF.

The V and J genes are TRBV30 and TRBJ1-1; TRBD1 is a possible D gene (5 bases). The V end lost 8 bases, the J end lost 0 bases, and 10 bases lay between the germline ends. CDR1 and CDR2 from the germline V gene are GTSNPN and SVGIG (reference sequence). The CDR3 is 12 amino acids. CDR3 sequence (DNA): TGTGCCCTCCGGACAATGAACACTGAAGCTTTCTTT. Residues: CALRTMNTEAFF.

This sequence joins TRBV10-3 and TRBJ1-6; tentatively, D is TRBD1 (5 bases). Germline CDR1 reads ENHRY; CDR2 reads SYGVKD. V gave up 3 bases and J gave up 7 bases, with 13 bases separating them. The CDR3 is 15 residues long. DNA of the CDR3: TGTGCCATCAGTGAAATGGGGACTGAGAATTCACCCCTCCACTTT. Its translation: CAISEMGTENSPLHF.

The genes are TRBV9 and TRBJ1-1; no reliable D call. CDR1 SGDLS and CDR2 YYNGEE come from the germline V gene. CDR3 length: 15 amino acids. With 0 bases removed from V and 0 bases from J, the gap between germline ends came to 9 bases. Written as DNA, the CDR3 is TGTGCCAGCAGCGTAGAAACAGATTTGAACACTGAAGCTTTCTTT. The encoded protein is CASSVETDLNTEAFF.

V is TRBV19 and J is TRBJ2-7; D may be TRBD1 or TRBD2 (5 bases each). The CDR3 sequence is 15 residues long. The V and J ends lost 3 bases and 1 base respectively, with 13 bases between them. Germline V gene sequence: CDR1 LNHDA, CDR2 SQIVND (reference sequence). DNA for the CDR3: TGTGCCAGTAGTATCGGGGTTGGGGGTTCCTACGAGCAGTACTTC. It is translated as CASSIGVGGSYEQYF.

The chain joins TRBV28 to TRBJ2-7; either TRBD1 or TRBD2 may supply D (7 bases each). This CDR3 contains 14 residues. Germline CDR1 reads MDHEN; CDR2 reads SYDVKM. The germline V and J ends were trimmed by 8 bases and 2 bases, with 16 bases remaining between them. The CDR3 protein is CASSAGGATYEQYF. CDR3 in DNA: TGTGCCAGCTCGGCAGGGGGGGCGACCTACGAGCAGTACTTC.